The 20 T cell receptor beta chains reported below all come from one sample, sequenced in a study of CD8 T cells in ankylosing spondylitis. MiXCR, run by TCRdb on the 5' RACE reads, gives a single entry per CDR3 protein. The table lists 200,000 to 300,000 distinct CDR3 sequences, approximately 9% of them singletons, with 6.5% to 7% in the top ten. Sequenced material: blood, either unsorted or a sorted T cell fraction (not recorded which). Receptor source: a male donor with ankylosing spondylitis or in good health (not recorded which).

This clonotype was seen only a few times. CDR3 coding DNA: TGTGCCAGCAGCCAGGACAAAGGGAGTCAGCCCCAGCATTTT. The encoded protein is CASSQDKGSQPQHF. This chain connects TRBV4-2 to TRBJ1-5, with D perhaps TRBD1 (5 bases). V was shortened by 3 bases and J by 6 bases, with 12 bases between the two germline ends. The V gene's germline CDR1 is LGHNA and CDR2 YNFKEQ. This CDR3 spans 14 amino acids.

This clonotype was detected many times. V usage is TRBV11-2 and J usage is TRBJ2-1; a weak D match, TRBD2 (6 bases). Germline loops: CDR1 SGHAT, CDR2 FQNNGV. This CDR3 is built from 17 residues. Trimming pared 0 bases from V and 2 bases from J, leaving 14 bases between. The CDR3 spells CASSLEGGGVTYNEQFF. As DNA, the CDR3 is TGTGCCAGCAGCTTAGAGGGAGGTGGGGTAACCTACAATGAGCAGTTCTTC.

This clonotype was seen ten or more times. This chain links TRBV15 with TRBJ1-4; D gene unclear. From germline, CDR1 is LNHNV and CDR2 YYDKDF (reference sequence). The CDR3 runs to 14 residues. With 0 bases removed from V and 4 bases from J, the gap between germline ends came to 6 bases. The CDR3 coding sequence is TGTGCCACCAGCAGAGATGGCAATAATGAAAAACTGTTTTTT. It yields the protein CATSRDGNNEKLFF.

This clonotype was observed many times. In DNA, the CDR3 is TGTGCCAGCAGCTTAGTGGCCGGACAGGGCGAAGGGTATGGCTACACCTTC. It is translated as CASSLVAGQGEGYGYTF. The chain carries TRBV11-2 and TRBJ1-2, with 8 bases that match TRBD1. The CDR3 totals 17 residues. Losses at the gene ends were 1 base for V and 5 bases for J; bases not matched to a gene: 12. The V gene's germline CDR1 is SGHAT and CDR2 FQNNGV.

As to this clonotype: The junction differs from germline at one of its ends, possibly a read error. V gene TRBV3-1 combines with J gene TRBJ2-2; TRBD1 aligns across 7 bases. Germline V gene lookup returns CDR1 LGHDT and CDR2 YNNKEL (reference sequence). CDR3 length equals 17 residues. CDR3 sequence reads: CASSKEAQDRSTGELFF. The CDR3 coding sequence is TGTGCCAGCAGCAAAGAGGCCCAGGACAGGAGCACCGGGGAGCTGTTTTTT.

There are a few counts of this clonotype. The V and J genes are TRBV10-3 and TRBJ1-1; 8 bases agree with TRBD1. Germline V gene sequence: CDR1 ENHRY, CDR2 SYGVKD. The V segment lost 7 bases and the J segment 7 bases; nucleotides outside the gene matches: 14. This CDR3 contains 15 residues. The chain's CDR3 is CAIKPDRALGIEAFF. The CDR3 bases are TGTGCCATCAAACCGGACAGGGCCTTAGGTATTGAAGCTTTCTTT.

This clonotype was picked up many times. V gene TRBV9 combines with J gene TRBJ2-3; D may match TRBD1 or TRBD2 (5 bases each). The germline gives CDR1 SGDLS, CDR2 YYNGEE. V was trimmed by 4 bases and J by 1 base, leaving 10 bases between them. The CDR3 totals 14 residues. CDR3 in amino acids: CASSPGDRTDTQYF. In DNA, the CDR3 is TGTGCCAGCAGCCCCGGGGACCGCACAGATACGCAGTATTTT. Supplemented by reference TRBV9 and TRBJ2-3, the full variable domain reads DSGVTQTPKHLITATGQRVTLRCSPRSGDLSVYWYQQSLDQGLQFLIQYYNGEERAKGNILERFSAQQFPDLHSELNLSSLELGDSALYFCASSPGDRTDTQYFGPGTRLTVL.

This clonotype was seen ten or more times. The V call is TRBV4-3, the J call TRBJ1-5; D gene ambiguous. The germline CDR1 and CDR2 sequences are LGHNA and YSLEER. The CDR3 is 16 amino acids. Between the trimmed V and J ends, which lost 2 bases and 2 bases, there was a span of 13 bases. In DNA form, the CDR3 reads TGCGCCAGCAGCCAAAGGCCCCGGAGGGGCAATCAGCCCCAGCATTTT. Translated: CASSQRPRRGNQPQHF.

A note on this clonotype: This may stem from a read error, because a much larger clone lies one nucleotide away. The V gene is TRBV10-3, the J gene TRBJ2-1; 8 bases align to TRBD1. Germline CDR1 is ENHRY and CDR2 is SYGVKD. The CDR3 sequence is 17 residues long. Trimming removed 6 bases from V and 4 bases from J; junction bases left unmatched: 14. The CDR3 DNA is TGTGCCATCAGCGCCCCCCCCGGGACAGGACCATACAATGAGCAGTTCTTC. Amino acids: CAISAPPGTGPYNEQFF.

The chain recombines TRBV30 with TRBJ2-7; D is ambiguous. Per germline, CDR1 GTSNPN and CDR2 SVGIG (reference sequence). This CDR3 is built from 13 residues. V lost 5 bases to trimming and J lost 1 base, with 12 bases between them. DNA for the CDR3: TGTGCCTGGTCTCGGCAAGTTTCCTACGAGCAGTACTTC. It translates to CAWSRQVSYEQYF. The full variable domain, completed using reference TRBV30 and TRBJ2-7, is SQTIHQWPATLVQPVGSPLSLECTVEGTSNPNLYWYRQAAGRGLQLLFYSVGIGQISSEVPQNLSASRPQDRQFILSSKKLLLSDSGFYLCAWSRQVSYEQYFGPGTRLTVT.

This clonotype occurred many times. V usage is TRBV6-5 and J usage is TRBJ2-1; 9 bases are shared with TRBD1. There are 14 residues in the CDR3. Germline lookup yields CDR1 MNHEY and CDR2 SVGAGI. The J segment lost 9 bases and the V segment lost 2 bases, leaving 5 bases of the junction unmatched. CDR3 in amino acids: CASSYRDREGEQFF. CDR3 bases: TGTGCCAGCAGTTACCGGGACAGGGAAGGTGAGCAGTTCTTC.

This clonotype was detected many times. This chain connects TRBV5-1 to TRBJ1-4; 7 nucleotides line up with TRBD1. The V gene end was trimmed by 0 bases and the J gene end by 5 bases; junction bases not matched to a gene: 4. In germline, CDR1 is SGHRS, CDR2 YFSETQ. The CDR3 loop spans 15 amino acids. CDR3 bases: TGCGCCAGCAGCTTGGGCGACAGGGCGAATGAAAAACTGTTTTTT. Its translation: CASSLGDRANEKLFF.

The gene calls are TRBV20-1 and TRBJ2-7; tentatively, D is TRBD2 (6 bases). V was clipped by 1 base and J by 1 base, with 20 bases between them. Germline V gene data show CDR1 as DFQATT and CDR2 as SNEGSKA (reference sequence). The CDR3 runs to 17 residues. CDR3 region: CSARANSGTPRSYEQYF. Here the CDR3 DNA reads TGCAGTGCTAGAGCGAACTCCGGGACTCCCAGATCCTACGAGCAGTACTTC.

This rearrangement joins TRBV20-1 to TRBJ2-2, with D unclear. V lost 5 bases to trimming and J lost 2 bases, with 12 bases between them. The CDR3 sequence is 14 residues long. CDR1 and CDR2 from the germline V gene are DFQATT and SNEGSKA (reference sequence). The CDR3 spells CSASWAYNTGELFF. The CDR3 DNA sequence: TGCAGTGCTTCGTGGGCCTACAACACCGGGGAGCTGTTTTTT.

Comments on this clonotype: A read error is possible here, since a much larger clone lies one base away. This chain joins TRBV7-2 and TRBJ2-7; 8 bases fit TRBD2. The CDR3 runs 16 residues. The germline V gene has CDR1 SGHTA and CDR2 FQGNSA. The CDR3 protein is CASSQGAGGFSYEQNF. In nucleotides, the CDR3 is TGTGCCAGCAGCCAAGGGGCGGGAGGTTTCTCCTACGAGCAGAACTTC.

This clonotype was recorded a few times. This chain joins TRBV20-1 and TRBJ2-1; D not certain. Germline CDR1 DFQATT, CDR2 SNEGSKA (reference sequence). This CDR3 region has 13 residues. V was cut by 3 bases and J by 4 bases, with 10 bases left in between. The CDR3 sequence is CSARDAEYNEQFF. DNA for the CDR3: TGCAGTGCTAGGGACGCTGAATACAATGAGCAGTTCTTC.

This clonotype was picked up one time. This CDR3 is missing its conserved last phenylalanine or tryptophan, likely due to a read error. The gene calls are TRBV7-2 and TRBJ2-3, with a weak D call TRBD1 (6 bases). Trimming took 4 bases from V and 7 from J, leaving 15 bases between them. This CDR3 comprises 14 residues. The germline gives CDR1 SGHTA, CDR2 FQGNSA. The CDR3: CASSSAPGANTQYS. CDR3 coding DNA: TGTGCCAGCAGCTCCGCCCCAGGGGCAAATACGCAGTATTCT.

Many counts were recorded for this clonotype. The chain's CDR3 is CASSELEADTQYF. Written as DNA, the CDR3 is TGTGCCAGCAGTGAATTGGAAGCTGATACGCAGTATTTT. J is TRBJ2-3 and V is TRBV25-1; D gene uncertain. Germline V gene lookup returns CDR1 MGHDK and CDR2 SYGVNS. The V end was cut by 1 base, the J end by 6 bases, with 8 bases between. CDR3 length equals 13 residues.

This clonotype came up many times. This chain joins TRBV5-5 and TRBJ2-2; D may be TRBD2 (6 bases). The germline V and J ends were trimmed by 4 bases and 0 bases, with 16 bases remaining between them. The CDR3 spans 17 residues. Per the germline V gene, CDR1 is SGHKS and CDR2 is YYEKEE (reference sequence). The CDR3 spells CASSPTPGLANTGELFF. The CDR3 region has the DNA TGTGCCAGCAGCCCTACCCCGGGACTCGCGAACACCGGGGAGCTGTTTTTT.

Ten or more counts support this clonotype. The V and J genes are TRBV7-2 and TRBJ2-7, with 9 nucleotides matching TRBD1. The CDR3 contains 14 residues. Per the germline V gene, CDR1 is SGHTA and CDR2 is FQGNSA. V dropped 3 bases and J dropped 1; count of bases not matched to a gene: 1. The CDR3 sequence: CASSLDRGSYEQYF. The CDR3, as DNA: TGTGCCAGCAGCTTGGACAGGGGATCCTACGAGCAGTACTTC.